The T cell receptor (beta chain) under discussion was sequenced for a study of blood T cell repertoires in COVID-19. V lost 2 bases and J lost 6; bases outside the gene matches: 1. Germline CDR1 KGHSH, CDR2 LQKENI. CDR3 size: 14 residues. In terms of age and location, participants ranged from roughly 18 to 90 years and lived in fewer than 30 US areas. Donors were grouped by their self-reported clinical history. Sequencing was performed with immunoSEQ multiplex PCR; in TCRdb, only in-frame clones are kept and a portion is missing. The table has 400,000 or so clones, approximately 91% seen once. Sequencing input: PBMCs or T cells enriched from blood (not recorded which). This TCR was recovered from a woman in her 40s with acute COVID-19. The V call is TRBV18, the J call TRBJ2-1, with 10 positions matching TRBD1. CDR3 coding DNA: TGTGCCAGCTCACCAGGGACAGGGGCCAATGAGCAGTTCTTC. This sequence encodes CASSPGTGANEQFF.